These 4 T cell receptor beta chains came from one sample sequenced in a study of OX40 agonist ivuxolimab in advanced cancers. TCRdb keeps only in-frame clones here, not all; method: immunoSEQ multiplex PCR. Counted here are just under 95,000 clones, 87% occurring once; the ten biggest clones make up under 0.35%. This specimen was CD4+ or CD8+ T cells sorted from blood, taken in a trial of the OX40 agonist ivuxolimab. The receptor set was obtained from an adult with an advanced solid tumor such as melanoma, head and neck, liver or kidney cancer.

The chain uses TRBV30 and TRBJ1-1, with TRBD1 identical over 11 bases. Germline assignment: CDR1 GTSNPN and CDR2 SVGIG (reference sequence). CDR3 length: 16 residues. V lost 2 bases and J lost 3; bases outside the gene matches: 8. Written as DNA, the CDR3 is TGTGCCTGGAGTAGGGGAGGACAGGGGGCATACACTGAAGCTTTCTTT. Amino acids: CAWSRGGQGAYTEAFF.

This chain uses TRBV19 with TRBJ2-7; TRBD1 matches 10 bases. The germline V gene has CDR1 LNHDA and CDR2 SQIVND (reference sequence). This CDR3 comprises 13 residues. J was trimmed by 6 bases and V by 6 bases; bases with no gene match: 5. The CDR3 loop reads CASRPGTGVEQYF. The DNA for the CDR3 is TGTGCCAGTAGGCCCGGGACAGGGGTCGAGCAGTACTTC.

The DNA of the CDR3 is TGCGCCAGCAGCCCGGACCTCCCGGGGACTGAAGCTTTCTTT. Protein product: CASSPDLPGTEAFF. The chain combines TRBV5-1 with TRBJ1-1; no clear D gene. From germline, CDR1 is SGHRS and CDR2 YFSETQ. V dropped 4 bases and J dropped 5 bases, with 15 bases sitting between them. The CDR3 covers 14 residues.

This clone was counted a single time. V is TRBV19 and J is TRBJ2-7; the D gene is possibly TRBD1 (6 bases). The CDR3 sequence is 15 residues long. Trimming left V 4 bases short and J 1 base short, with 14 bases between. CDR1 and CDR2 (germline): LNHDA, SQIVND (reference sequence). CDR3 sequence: CASSTYQGRSYEQYF. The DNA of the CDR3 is TGTGCCAGTAGTACGTATCAGGGGCGATCCTACGAGCAGTACTTC.